This entry lists 23 T cell receptor beta chains sequenced from one sample in a study of memory CD4+ T cells and cytomegalovirus serostatus. The sort gate was single viable CD3+CD4+CD8-CD45RO+ cells for memory CD4+ T cells. Only in-frame clones appear in the TCRdb table, and some are missing; sequencing was by immunoSEQ multiplex PCR. The data show about 67,000 clones, roughly three quarters seen once. The sample consisted of memory CD4+ T cells from blood. The receptors originated from an adult in good health and CMV-seropositive.

This chain connects TRBV2 to TRBJ2-6, with a tentative D call TRBD2 (5 bases). Germline CDR1 is SNHLY and CDR2 is FYNNEI. The CDR3 length is 17 residues. The V and J ends lost 6 bases and 2 bases respectively, with 17 bases between them. CDR3 coding DNA: TGTGCCAGCAGGGACCAAAGGAGAGGGACTGGGGCCAACGTCCTGACTTTC. Protein sequence: CASRDQRRGTGANVLTF. The full variable domain, in which reference TRBV2 and TRBJ2-6 provide the parts outside the CDR3, is EPEVTQTPSHQVTQMGQEVILRCVPISNHLYFYWYRQILGQKVEFLVSFYNNEISEKSEIFDDQFSVERPDGSNFTLKIRSTKLEDSAMYFCASRDQRRGTGANVLTFGAGSRLTVL.

V and J are TRBV15 and TRBJ2-5; D remains unclear. Germline V lookup: CDR1 LNHNV, CDR2 YYDKDF (reference sequence). V was shortened by 2 bases and J by 5 bases, with 9 bases between the two germline ends. The CDR3 has 13 amino acids. The CDR3 nucleotides are TGTGCCACCAGCAGATCGCTACGGGAGACCCAGTACTTC. Residues: CATSRSLRETQYF.

The chain recombines TRBV11-2 with TRBJ2-1, with D perhaps TRBD1 (6 bases). The V and J ends lost 5 bases and 10 bases respectively, with 21 bases between them. This CDR3 has 15 amino acids. The germline V gene has CDR1 SGHAT and CDR2 FQNNGV. The CDR3 DNA sequence: TGTGCCAGCAGCCCAGTTAAATACAGGGCACTCGAGCAGTTCTTC. Amino acids: CASSPVKYRALEQFF.

The chain employs TRBV7-3 and TRBJ1-1; D remains ambiguous. V was cut by 2 bases and J by 8 bases, with 12 bases left in between. The CDR3 loop spans 13 amino acids. The germline V gene has CDR1 SGHTA and CDR2 FQGTGA. CDR3 DNA: TGTGCCAGCAGCTTAGAGGAGGGTAGGGAAGCTTTCTTT. It encodes CASSLEEGREAFF.

The rearrangement joins TRBV10-2 to TRBJ2-1; D may be TRBD2 (6 bases). CDR3 length: 14 amino acids. V was shortened by 7 bases and J by 10 bases, with 20 bases between the two germline ends. Germline CDR1 WSHSY, CDR2 SAAADI. Written as DNA, the CDR3 is TGCGCCAGCACTCAGCCCAACAGGAGGGGAGAGCAGTTCTTC. It translates to CASTQPNRRGEQFF.

V and J are TRBV6-1 and TRBJ2-7; TRBD2 is a possible D gene (6 bases). Per germline, CDR1 MNHNS and CDR2 SASEGT. The CDR3 is made up of 13 amino acids. V was shortened by 0 bases and J by 6 bases, with 9 bases between the two germline ends. CDR3 amino acids: CASSEARGSEQYF. CDR3 bases: TGTGCCAGCAGTGAAGCGCGGGGATCCGAGCAGTACTTC.

V gene TRBV6-1 combines with J gene TRBJ1-2, with D possibly matching TRBD1 (5 bases). V gave up 3 bases and J gave up 7 bases, with 15 bases separating them. Germline CDR1 and CDR2: MNHNS and SASEGT. This CDR3 spans 14 amino acids. In DNA form, the CDR3 reads TGTGCCAGCAGTGACGGGGGTAGGGGTTTTGGCTACACCTTC. This translates into CASSDGGRGFGYTF.

This clone was seen a handful of times. J is TRBJ1-1 and V is TRBV7-8, with 9 bases that match TRBD1. Germline lookup yields CDR1 SGHVS and CDR2 FQNEAQ. V lost 3 bases, J lost 1 base, and 0 bases stayed unmatched. The CDR3 covers 14 residues. The DNA of the CDR3 is TGTGCCAGCAGCTTGACAGGGGGGAACACTGAAGCTTTCTTT. Protein product: CASSLTGGNTEAFF.

In this sample, this clone turned up once. The rearrangement joins TRBV7-2 to TRBJ2-7; possible D gene TRBD1, 5 bases. The V gene's germline CDR1 is SGHTA and CDR2 FQGNSA. V shed 2 bases and J shed 2 bases, with 10 bases lying between them. The CDR3 consists of 14 residues. The CDR3 loop is CASSLSPGTYEQYF. The CDR3 nucleotides are TGTGCCAGCAGCTTATCGCCAGGGACCTACGAGCAGTACTTC.

The J gene is TRBJ1-1, the V gene TRBV11-2, with 10 bases fitting TRBD1. Per germline, CDR1 SGHAT and CDR2 FQNNGV. Trimming removed 3 bases from V and 9 bases from J; junction bases left unmatched: 4. This CDR3 has 13 residues. Here the CDR3 reads CASSLTGGGQAFF. DNA for the CDR3: TGTGCCAGCAGCTTGACAGGGGGCGGACAAGCTTTCTTT. Combining the CDR3 with reference TRBV11-2 and TRBJ1-1 gives the whole variable domain EAGVAQSPRYKIIEKRQSVAFWCNPISGHATLYWYQQILGQGPKLLIQFQNNGVVDDSQLPKDRFSAERLKGVDSTLKIQPAKLEDSAVYLCASSLTGGGQAFFGQGTRLTVV.

V is TRBV28 and J is TRBJ2-7, with TRBD2 matching over 9 bases. CDR1 MDHEN and CDR2 SYDVKM come from the germline V gene. V was clipped by 8 bases and J by 5 bases; unmatched bases: 7. This CDR3 has 13 residues. CDR3 bases: TGTGCCAGCGGTAGCGGGAGTGGGAACGAGCAGTACTTC. Its translation: CASGSGSGNEQYF.

The chain uses TRBV11-2 and TRBJ1-1; D gene unclear. In germline, CDR1 is SGHAT, CDR2 FQNNGV. This CDR3 contains 13 residues. The V gene lost 7 bases and the J gene lost 3 bases, with 12 bases spanning the gap. CDR3 in DNA: TGTGCCAGCACCCATTTTAGGGACACTGAAGCTTTCTTT. Translating it yields CASTHFRDTEAFF.

The CDR3 coding sequence is TGCGCCAGCAGCCCAAGGACAGGCCCGGAGGAGACCCAGTACTTC. This gives the protein CASSPRTGPEETQYF. The chain uses TRBV5-1 and TRBJ2-5; TRBD1 matches 7 bases. This CDR3 comprises 15 residues. V trimming: 4 bases; J trimming: 5 bases; junction bases outside the gene matches: 11. From germline, CDR1 is SGHRS and CDR2 YFSETQ.

This clone was detected only once. The chain employs TRBV7-2 and TRBJ2-7, with 13 bases aligning to TRBD2. The trim removed 0 bases at V and 5 bases at J, leaving 4 bases unmatched. There are 16 residues in the CDR3. CDR1 is SGHTA and CDR2 is FQGNSA in the germline V gene. CDR3 sequence (DNA): TGTGCCAGCAGCTTAGCGTGGACTAGCGGGGGCCACGAGCAGTACTTC. This sequence encodes CASSLAWTSGGHEQYF. Filled out from reference TRBV7-2 and TRBJ2-7, the complete variable domain reads GAGVSQSPSNKVTEKGKDVELRCDPISGHTALYWYRQSLGQGLEFLIYFQGNSAPDKSGLPSDRFSAERTGGSVSTLTIQRTQQEDSAVYLCASSLAWTSGGHEQYFGPGTRLTVT.

The chain joins TRBV6-1 to TRBJ1-4; possibly TRBD1 for D (5 bases). In germline, CDR1 is MNHNS, CDR2 SASEGT. The CDR3 is 15 residues long. Trimming took 6 bases from V and 8 from J, leaving 19 bases between them. The CDR3 nucleotides are TGTGCCAGCAGGGGGGGAGGGCTGTTCGGCGAAAAACTGTTTTTT. This encodes CASRGGGLFGEKLFF.

This chain connects TRBV19 to TRBJ1-3; D call uncertain. The germline V and J ends were trimmed by 7 bases and 0 bases, with 10 bases remaining between them. The CDR3 totals 14 residues. Germline V gives CDR1 LNHDA, CDR2 SQIVND (reference sequence). The CDR3 DNA follows: TGTGCCAGTACAGTCAGCAACTCTGGAAACACCATATATTTT. Residues: CASTVSNSGNTIYF. Together with reference TRBV19 and TRBJ1-3, the CDR3 gives the full variable domain: DGGITQSPKYLFRKEGQNVTLSCEQNLNHDAMYWYRQDPGQGLRLIYYSQIVNDFQKGDIAEGYSVSREKKESFPLTVTSAQKNPTAFYLCASTVSNSGNTIYFGEGSWLTVV.

This chain connects TRBV6-6 to TRBJ2-7; 10 bases align to TRBD1. V trimming: 5 bases; J trimming: 4 bases; junction bases outside the gene matches: 5. This CDR3 has 14 residues. Germline V gives CDR1 MNHNY, CDR2 SVGAGI (reference sequence). CDR3 DNA sequence: TGTGCCAGCAGTAACGCGGGACAGGGGTACGAGCAGTACTTC. As protein: CASSNAGQGYEQYF.

This chain connects TRBV2 to TRBJ1-1; perhaps TRBD1 as D (5 bases). From germline, CDR1 is SNHLY and CDR2 FYNNEI. CDR3 length: 17 residues. The V gene lost 3 bases and the J gene lost 0 bases, with 17 bases spanning the gap. In DNA, the CDR3 is TGTGCCAGCAGTGAGGGAGGGGTGAGGGATATGAACACTGAAGCTTTCTTT. Translating gives CASSEGGVRDMNTEAFF.

This clone was counted a few times. The chain couples TRBV7-9 to TRBJ2-7, with D hard to call. The CDR3 contains 12 residues. The germline V gene encodes CDR1 SEHNR and CDR2 FQNEAQ (reference sequence). V was shortened by 1 base and J by 6 bases, with 7 bases between the two germline ends. In DNA, the CDR3 is TGTGCCAGCAGCTTAGGGAGTACCGAGCAGTACTTC. It codes for CASSLGSTEQYF.

The CDR3 DNA reads TGCAGCTTTTCCAGGACTAGCGGGGTCACAGATACGCAGTATTTT. This translates into CSFSRTSGVTDTQYF. V usage is TRBV29-1 and J usage is TRBJ2-3; 12 bases agree with TRBD2. The V and J ends lost 8 bases and 2 bases, in that order; junction bases with no gene match: 8. The CDR3 spans 15 residues. From germline, CDR1 is SQVTM and CDR2 ANQGSEA.

This chain joins TRBV28 and TRBJ1-5, with D perhaps matching TRBD1 (5 bases). CDR1 and CDR2 from the germline V gene are MDHEN and SYDVKM. The CDR3 totals 15 residues. The V end lost 6 bases, the J end lost 3 bases, and 15 bases lay between the germline ends. Here the CDR3 DNA reads TGTGCCAGCAGGGGTCAAGAGGGGTACAATCAGCCCCAGCATTTT. It codes for CASRGQEGYNQPQHF.

This clone was detected many times. This chain links TRBV19 with TRBJ1-1; tentative D call: TRBD1 (5 bases). V lost 4 bases to trimming and J lost 0 bases, with 9 bases between them. The CDR3 totals 14 residues. Germline V lookup: CDR1 LNHDA, CDR2 SQIVND (reference sequence). CDR3 region: CASSTRQMNTEAFF. CDR3 coding DNA: TGTGCCAGTAGTACCCGACAGATGAACACTGAAGCTTTCTTT. Supplemented by reference TRBV19 and TRBJ1-1, the full variable domain reads DGGITQSPKYLFRKEGQNVTLSCEQNLNHDAMYWYRQDPGQGLRLIYYSQIVNDFQKGDIAEGYSVSREKKESFPLTVTSAQKNPTAFYLCASSTRQMNTEAFFGQGTRLTVV.

The chain employs TRBV6-1 and TRBJ1-2; the D is unclear. The ends were cut back, 7 bases at V and 4 bases at J, with 13 bases in the middle. The CDR3 length is 13 residues. Germline V gives CDR1 MNHNS, CDR2 SASEGT. CDR3 nucleotide sequence: TGTGCCAGCATCCCAGAAGTATCCTATGGCTACACCTTC. Its protein product is CASIPEVSYGYTF.